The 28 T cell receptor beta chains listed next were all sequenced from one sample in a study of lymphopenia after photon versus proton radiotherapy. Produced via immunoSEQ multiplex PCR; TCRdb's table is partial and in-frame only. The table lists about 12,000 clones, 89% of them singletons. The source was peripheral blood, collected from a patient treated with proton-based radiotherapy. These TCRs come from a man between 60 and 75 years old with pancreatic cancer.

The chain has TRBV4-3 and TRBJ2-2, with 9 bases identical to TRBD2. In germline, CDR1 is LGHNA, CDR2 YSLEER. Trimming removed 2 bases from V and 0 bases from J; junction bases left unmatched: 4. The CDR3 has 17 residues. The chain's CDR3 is CASSQRGGGANTGELFF. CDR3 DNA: TGCGCCAGCAGCCAACGAGGCGGGGGGGCGAACACCGGGGAGCTGTTTTTT.

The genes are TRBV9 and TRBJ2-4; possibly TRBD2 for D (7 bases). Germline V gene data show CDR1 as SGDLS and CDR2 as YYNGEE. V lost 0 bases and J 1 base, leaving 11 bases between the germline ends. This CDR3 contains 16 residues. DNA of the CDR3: TGTGCCAGCAGCGTAGGGGGGGGCACGGCCAAAAACATTCAGTACTTC. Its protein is CASSVGGGTAKNIQYF.

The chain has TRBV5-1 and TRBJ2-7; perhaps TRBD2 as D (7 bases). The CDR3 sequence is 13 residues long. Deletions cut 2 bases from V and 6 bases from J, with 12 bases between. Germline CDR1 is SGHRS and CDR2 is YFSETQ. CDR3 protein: CASSFIGGVEQYF. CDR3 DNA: TGCGCCAGCAGCTTTATAGGGGGGGTCGAGCAGTACTTC.

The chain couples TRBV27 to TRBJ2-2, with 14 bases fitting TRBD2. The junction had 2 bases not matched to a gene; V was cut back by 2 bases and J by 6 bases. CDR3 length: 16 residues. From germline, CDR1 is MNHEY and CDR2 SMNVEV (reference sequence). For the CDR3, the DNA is TGTGCCAGCAGTTTAAGACTAGCGGGAGGGGCCGGGGAGCTGTTTTTT. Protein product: CASSLRLAGGAGELFF.

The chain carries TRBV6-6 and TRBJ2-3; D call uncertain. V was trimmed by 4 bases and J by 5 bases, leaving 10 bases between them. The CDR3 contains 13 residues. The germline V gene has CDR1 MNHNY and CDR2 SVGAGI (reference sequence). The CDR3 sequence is CASSLGRGDTQYF. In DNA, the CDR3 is TGTGCCAGCAGTTTAGGTAGAGGAGATACGCAGTATTTT.

The CDR3 spells CASSLGTAGNTIYF. CDR3 DNA sequence: TGTGCCAGCAGCTTAGGTACGGCTGGAAACACCATATATTTT. This sequence joins TRBV7-9 and TRBJ1-3; D is ambiguous. Trimming left V 1 base short and J 2 bases short, with 6 bases between. Germline CDR1 is SEHNR and CDR2 is FQNEAQ (reference sequence). This CDR3 is built from 14 residues. Variable domain in full (rest from reference TRBV7-9 and TRBJ1-3): DTGVSQNPRHKITKRGQNVTFRCDPISEHNRLYWYRQTLGQGPEFLTYFQNEAQLEKSRLLSDRFSAERPKGSFSTLEIQRTEQGDSAMYLCASSLGTAGNTIYFGEGSWLTVV.

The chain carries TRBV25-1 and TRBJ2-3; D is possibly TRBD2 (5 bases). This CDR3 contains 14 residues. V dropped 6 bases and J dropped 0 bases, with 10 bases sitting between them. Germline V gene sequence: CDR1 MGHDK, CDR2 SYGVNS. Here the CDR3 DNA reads TGTGCCAGCAGCCAGCGGACTAGCACAGATACGCAGTATTTT. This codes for CASSQRTSTDTQYF.

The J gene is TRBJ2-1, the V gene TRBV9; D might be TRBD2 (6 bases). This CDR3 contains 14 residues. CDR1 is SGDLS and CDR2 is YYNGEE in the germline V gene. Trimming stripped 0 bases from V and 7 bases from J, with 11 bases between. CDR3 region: CASSVVGRRNEQFF. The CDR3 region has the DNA TGTGCCAGCAGCGTAGTCGGGAGAAGGAATGAGCAGTTCTTC.

The CDR3 region is CASSPRGLAYEQYF. The CDR3 bases are TGTGCCAGCAGCCCGCGGGGGCTTGCCTACGAGCAGTACTTC. This rearrangement joins TRBV14 to TRBJ2-7; D is possibly TRBD2 (7 bases). Germline-derived CDR1 and CDR2 are SGHDN and FVKESK. CDR3 size: 14 residues. V lost 4 bases, J lost 2 bases, and 12 bases lay in between.

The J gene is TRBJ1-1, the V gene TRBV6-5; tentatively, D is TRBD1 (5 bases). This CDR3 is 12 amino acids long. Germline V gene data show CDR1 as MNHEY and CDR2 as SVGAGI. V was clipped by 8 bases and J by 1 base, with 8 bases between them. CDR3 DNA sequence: TGTGCCAGCGTAGGGGAGAACACTGAAGCTTTCTTT. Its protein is CASVGENTEAFF.

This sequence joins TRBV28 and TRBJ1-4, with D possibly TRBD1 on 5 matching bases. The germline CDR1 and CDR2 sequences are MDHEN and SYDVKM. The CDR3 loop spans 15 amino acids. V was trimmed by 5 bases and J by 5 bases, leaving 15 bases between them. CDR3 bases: TGTGCCAGCAGTCTGGGCGGGACGCAGAATGAAAAACTGTTTTTT. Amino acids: CASSLGGTQNEKLFF.

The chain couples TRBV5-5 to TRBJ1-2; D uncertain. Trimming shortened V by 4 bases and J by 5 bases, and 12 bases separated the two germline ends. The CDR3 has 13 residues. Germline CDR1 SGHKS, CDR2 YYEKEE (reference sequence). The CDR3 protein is CASSPPGIYGYTF. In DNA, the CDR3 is TGTGCCAGCAGCCCTCCGGGTATATATGGCTACACCTTC.

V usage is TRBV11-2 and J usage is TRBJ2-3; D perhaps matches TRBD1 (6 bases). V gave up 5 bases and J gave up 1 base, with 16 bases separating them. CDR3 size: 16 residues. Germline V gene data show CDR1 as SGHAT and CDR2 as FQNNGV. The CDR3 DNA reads TGTGCCAGCAGCCCAGGGGACCTACTCGGCACAGATACGCAGTATTTT. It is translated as CASSPGDLLGTDTQYF.

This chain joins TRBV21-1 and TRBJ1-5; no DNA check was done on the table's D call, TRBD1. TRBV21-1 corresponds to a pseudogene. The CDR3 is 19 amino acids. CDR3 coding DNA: TGTGCCAGCAGCAAAGTAGGGGGGAAACAGGGGCGCCGCAATCAGCCCCAGCATTTT. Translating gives CASSKVGGKQGRRNQPQHF.

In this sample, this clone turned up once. The CDR3 protein is CASSQGSGQGTGEQFF. For the CDR3, the DNA is TGCGCCAGCAGCCAAGGATCGGGCCAGGGGACCGGTGAGCAGTTCTTC. V and J are TRBV4-1 and TRBJ2-1; tentative D call: TRBD1 (6 bases). V shed 1 base and J shed 9 bases, with 19 bases lying between them. The germline gives CDR1 MGHRA, CDR2 YSYEKL. The length of the CDR3 is 16 residues.

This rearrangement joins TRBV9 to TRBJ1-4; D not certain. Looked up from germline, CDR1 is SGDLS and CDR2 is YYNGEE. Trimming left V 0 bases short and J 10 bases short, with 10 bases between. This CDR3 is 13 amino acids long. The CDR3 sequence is CASSVEVEGKLFF. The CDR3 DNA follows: TGTGCCAGCAGCGTAGAGGTTGAGGGAAAACTGTTTTTT.

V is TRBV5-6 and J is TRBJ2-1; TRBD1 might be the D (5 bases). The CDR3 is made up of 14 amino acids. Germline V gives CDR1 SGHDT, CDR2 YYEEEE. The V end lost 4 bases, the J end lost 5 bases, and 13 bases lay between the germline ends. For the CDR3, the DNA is TGTGCCAGCAGCCGGTATAGGACAAACAATGAGCAGTTCTTC. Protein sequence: CASSRYRTNNEQFF.

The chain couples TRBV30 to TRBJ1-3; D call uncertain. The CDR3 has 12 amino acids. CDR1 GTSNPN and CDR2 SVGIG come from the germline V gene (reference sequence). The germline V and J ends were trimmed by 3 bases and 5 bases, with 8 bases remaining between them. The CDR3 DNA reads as TGTGCCTGGAGGAATCCACGAAACACCATATATTTT. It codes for CAWRNPRNTIYF. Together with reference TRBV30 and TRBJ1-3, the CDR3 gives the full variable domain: SQTIHQWPATLVQPVGSPLSLECTVEGTSNPNLYWYRQAAGRGLQLLFYSVGIGQISSEVPQNLSASRPQDRQFILSSKKLLLSDSGFYLCAWRNPRNTIYFGEGSWLTVV.

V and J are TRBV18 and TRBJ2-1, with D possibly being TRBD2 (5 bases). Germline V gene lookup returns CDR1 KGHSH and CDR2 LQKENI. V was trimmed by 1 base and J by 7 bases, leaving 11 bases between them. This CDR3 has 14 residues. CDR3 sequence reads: CASSPRVLANEQFF. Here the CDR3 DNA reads TGTGCCAGCTCACCACGGGTCCTAGCTAATGAGCAGTTCTTC.

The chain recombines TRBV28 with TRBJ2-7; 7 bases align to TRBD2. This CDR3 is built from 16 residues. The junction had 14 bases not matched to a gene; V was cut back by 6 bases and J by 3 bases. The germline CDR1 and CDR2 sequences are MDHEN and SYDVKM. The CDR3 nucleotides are TGTGCCAGCAGCCAGAAAGGGCGGTCTAGCGGCTACGAGCAGTACTTC. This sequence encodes CASSQKGRSSGYEQYF.

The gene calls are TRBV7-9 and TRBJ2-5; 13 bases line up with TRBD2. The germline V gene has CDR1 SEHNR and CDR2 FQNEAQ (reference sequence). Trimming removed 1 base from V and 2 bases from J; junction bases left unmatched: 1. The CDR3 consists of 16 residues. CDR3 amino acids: CASSLGTSGSQETQYF. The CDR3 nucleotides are TGTGCCAGCAGCTTAGGGACTAGCGGGAGTCAAGAGACCCAGTACTTC.

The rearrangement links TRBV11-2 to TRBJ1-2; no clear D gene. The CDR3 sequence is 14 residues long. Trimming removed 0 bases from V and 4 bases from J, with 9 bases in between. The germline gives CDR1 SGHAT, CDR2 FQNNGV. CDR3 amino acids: CASSLEAAGYGYTF. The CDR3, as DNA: TGTGCCAGCAGCTTAGAGGCTGCTGGCTATGGCTACACCTTC.

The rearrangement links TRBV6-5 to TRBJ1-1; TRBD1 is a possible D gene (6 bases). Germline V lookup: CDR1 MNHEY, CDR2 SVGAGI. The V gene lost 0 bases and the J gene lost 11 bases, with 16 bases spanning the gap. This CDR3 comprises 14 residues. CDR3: CASSYSQGWEGAFF. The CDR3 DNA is TGTGCCAGCAGTTACTCTCAGGGGTGGGAGGGTGCTTTCTTT.

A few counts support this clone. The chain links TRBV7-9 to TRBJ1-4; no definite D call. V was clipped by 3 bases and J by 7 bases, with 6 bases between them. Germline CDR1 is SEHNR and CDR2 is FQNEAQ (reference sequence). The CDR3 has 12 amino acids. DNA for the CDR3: TGTGCCAGCAGCTTTTCAGGTGAAAAACTGTTTTTT. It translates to CASSFSGEKLFF. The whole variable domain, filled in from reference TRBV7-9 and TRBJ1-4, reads DTGVSQNPRHKITKRGQNVTFRCDPISEHNRLYWYRQTLGQGPEFLTYFQNEAQLEKSRLLSDRFSAERPKGSFSTLEIQRTEQGDSAMYLCASSFSGEKLFFGSGTQLSVL.

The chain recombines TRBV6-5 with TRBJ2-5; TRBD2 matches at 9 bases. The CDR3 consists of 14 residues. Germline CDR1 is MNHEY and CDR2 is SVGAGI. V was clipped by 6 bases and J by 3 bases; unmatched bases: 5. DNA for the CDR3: TGTGCCAGCAGGCGTAGCGGGAGAAAAGAGACCCAGTACTTC. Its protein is CASRRSGRKETQYF.

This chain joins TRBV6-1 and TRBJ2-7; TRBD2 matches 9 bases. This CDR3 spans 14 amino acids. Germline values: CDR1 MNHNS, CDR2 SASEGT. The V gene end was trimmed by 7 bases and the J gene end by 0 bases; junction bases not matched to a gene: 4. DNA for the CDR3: TGTGCCAGCATTCAAGCGGGGGGCTCCTACGAGCAGTACTTC. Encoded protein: CASIQAGGSYEQYF.

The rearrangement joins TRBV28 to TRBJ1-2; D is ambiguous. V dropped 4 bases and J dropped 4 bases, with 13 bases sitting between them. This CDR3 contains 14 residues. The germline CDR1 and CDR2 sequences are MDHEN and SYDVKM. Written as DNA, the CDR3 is TGTGCCAGCAGTTCGGTGGTTTCCGGCTATGGCTACACCTTC. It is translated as CASSSVVSGYGYTF.

Here the CDR3 DNA reads TGCGCCAGCAGCCAAGACTTTCCCGATTCCGGTGATGGCTACACCTTC. Encoded protein: CASSQDFPDSGDGYTF. The chain has TRBV4-1 and TRBJ1-2; D unclear. Germline CDR1 and CDR2: MGHRA and YSYEKL. The CDR3 is made up of 16 amino acids. V was cut by 0 bases and J by 6 bases, with 17 bases left in between.